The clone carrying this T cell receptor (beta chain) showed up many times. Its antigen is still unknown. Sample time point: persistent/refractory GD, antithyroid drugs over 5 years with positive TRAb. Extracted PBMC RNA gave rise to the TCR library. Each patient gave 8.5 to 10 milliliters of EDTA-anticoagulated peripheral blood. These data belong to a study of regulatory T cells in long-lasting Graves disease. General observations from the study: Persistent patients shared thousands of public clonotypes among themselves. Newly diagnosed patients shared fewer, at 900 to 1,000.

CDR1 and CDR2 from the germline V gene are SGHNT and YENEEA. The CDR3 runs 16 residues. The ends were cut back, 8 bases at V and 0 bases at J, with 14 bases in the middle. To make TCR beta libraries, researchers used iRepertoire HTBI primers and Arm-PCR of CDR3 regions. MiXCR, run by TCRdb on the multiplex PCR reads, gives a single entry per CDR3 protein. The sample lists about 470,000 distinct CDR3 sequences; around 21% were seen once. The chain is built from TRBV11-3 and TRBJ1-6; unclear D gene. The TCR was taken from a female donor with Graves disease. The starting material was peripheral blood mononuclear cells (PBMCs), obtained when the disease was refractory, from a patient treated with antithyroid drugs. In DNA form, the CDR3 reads TGTGCCAGCCCTGAGGGTCTAGGCTCCTATAATTCACCCCTCCACTTT. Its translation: CASPEGLGSYNSPLHF. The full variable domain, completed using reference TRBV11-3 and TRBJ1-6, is EAGVVQSPRYKIIEKKQPVAFWCNPISGHNTLYWYLQNLGQGPELLIRYENEEAVDDSQLPKDRFSAERLKGVDSTLKIQPAELGDSAVYLCASPEGLGSYNSPLHFGNGTRLTVT.